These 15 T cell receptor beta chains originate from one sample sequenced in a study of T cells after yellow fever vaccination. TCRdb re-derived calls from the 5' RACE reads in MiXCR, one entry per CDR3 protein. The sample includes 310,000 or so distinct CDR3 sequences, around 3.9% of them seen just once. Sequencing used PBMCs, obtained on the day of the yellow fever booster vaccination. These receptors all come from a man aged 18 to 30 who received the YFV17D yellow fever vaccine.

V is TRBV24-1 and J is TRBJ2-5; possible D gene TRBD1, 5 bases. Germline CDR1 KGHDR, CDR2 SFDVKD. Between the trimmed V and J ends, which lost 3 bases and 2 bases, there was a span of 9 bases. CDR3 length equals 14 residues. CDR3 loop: CATSDTGTQETQYF. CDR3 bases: TGTGCCACCAGTGATACAGGCACTCAAGAGACCCAGTACTTC.

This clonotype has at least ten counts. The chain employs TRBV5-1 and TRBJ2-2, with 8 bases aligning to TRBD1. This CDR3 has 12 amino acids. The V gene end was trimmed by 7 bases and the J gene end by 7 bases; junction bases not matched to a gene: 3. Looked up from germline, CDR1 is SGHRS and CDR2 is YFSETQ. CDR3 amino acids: CASGQGFGELFF. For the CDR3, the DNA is TGCGCCAGCGGACAGGGCTTCGGGGAGCTGTTTTTT.

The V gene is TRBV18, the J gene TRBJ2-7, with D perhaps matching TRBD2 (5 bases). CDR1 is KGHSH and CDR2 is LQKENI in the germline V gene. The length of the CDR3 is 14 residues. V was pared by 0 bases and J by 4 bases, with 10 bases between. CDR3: CASSPPRVGYEQYF. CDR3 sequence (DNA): TGTGCCAGCTCACCACCGAGGGTAGGGTACGAGCAGTACTTC.

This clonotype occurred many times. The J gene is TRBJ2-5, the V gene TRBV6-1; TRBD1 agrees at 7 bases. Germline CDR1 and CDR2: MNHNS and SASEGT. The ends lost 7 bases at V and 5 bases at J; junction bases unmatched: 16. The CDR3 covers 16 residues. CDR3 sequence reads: CASTQGVQFPRETQYF. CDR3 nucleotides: TGTGCCAGCACGCAGGGGGTCCAATTCCCCCGGGAGACCCAGTACTTC.

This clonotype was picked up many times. CDR3 residues: CATSTRQGRAGELFF. The DNA for the CDR3 is TGTGCCACCAGCACTCGACAGGGCAGAGCCGGGGAGCTGTTTTTT. The chain carries TRBV15 and TRBJ2-2; TRBD1 aligns across 7 bases. This CDR3 is 15 amino acids long. J lost 6 bases, V lost 4 bases, and 8 bases had no gene match. Germline loops: CDR1 LNHNV, CDR2 YYDKDF (reference sequence).

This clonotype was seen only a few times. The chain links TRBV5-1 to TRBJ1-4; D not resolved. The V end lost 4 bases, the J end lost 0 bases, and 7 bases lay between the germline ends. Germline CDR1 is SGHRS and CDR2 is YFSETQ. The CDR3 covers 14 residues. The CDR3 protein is CASSRLSTNEKLFF. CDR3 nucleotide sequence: TGCGCCAGCAGCCGTCTGTCAACTAATGAAAAACTGTTTTTT.

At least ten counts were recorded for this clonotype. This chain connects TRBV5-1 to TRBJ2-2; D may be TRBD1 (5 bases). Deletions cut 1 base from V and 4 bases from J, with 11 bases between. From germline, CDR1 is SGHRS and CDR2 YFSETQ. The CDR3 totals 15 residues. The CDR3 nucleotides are TGCGCCAGCAGCTTGTCCAGGGTCGGCACCGGGGAGCTGTTTTTT. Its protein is CASSLSRVGTGELFF.

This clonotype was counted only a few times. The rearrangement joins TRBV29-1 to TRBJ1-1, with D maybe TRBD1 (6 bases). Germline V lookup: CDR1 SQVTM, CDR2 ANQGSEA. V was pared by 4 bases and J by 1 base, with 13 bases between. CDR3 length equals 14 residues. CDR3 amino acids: CSVVPRRGNTEAFF. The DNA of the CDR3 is TGCAGCGTTGTCCCCCGCAGGGGGAACACTGAAGCTTTCTTT.

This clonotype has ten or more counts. CDR3 region: CASSLVDRGVEETQYF. CDR3 nucleotides: TGTGCCAGCAGCTTAGTGGACAGGGGGGTTGAGGAGACCCAGTACTTC. V usage is TRBV7-2 and J usage is TRBJ2-5, with 10 bases lining up with TRBD1. Germline loops: CDR1 SGHTA, CDR2 FQGNSA. The CDR3 sequence is 16 residues long. The V gene end was trimmed by 1 base and the J gene end by 5 bases; junction bases not matched to a gene: 7.

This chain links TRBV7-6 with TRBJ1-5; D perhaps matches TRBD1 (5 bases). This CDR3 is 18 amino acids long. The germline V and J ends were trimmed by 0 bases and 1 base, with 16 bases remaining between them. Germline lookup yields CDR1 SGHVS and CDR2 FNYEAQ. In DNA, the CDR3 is TGTGCCAGCAGCTTAGCTCCCCCAGGGTCTATCAGCAATCAGCCCCAGCATTTT. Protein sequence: CASSLAPPGSISNQPQHF.

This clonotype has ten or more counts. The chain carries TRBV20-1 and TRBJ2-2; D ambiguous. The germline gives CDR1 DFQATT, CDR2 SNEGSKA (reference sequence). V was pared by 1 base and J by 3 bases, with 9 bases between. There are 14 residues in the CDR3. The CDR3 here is CSARVGGDTGELFF. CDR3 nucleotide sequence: TGCAGTGCTAGAGTAGGCGGAGACACCGGGGAGCTGTTTTTT.

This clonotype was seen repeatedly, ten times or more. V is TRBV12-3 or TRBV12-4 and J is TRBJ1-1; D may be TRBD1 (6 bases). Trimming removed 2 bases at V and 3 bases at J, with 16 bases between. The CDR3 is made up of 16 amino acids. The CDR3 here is CASSLSPGRGDTEAFF. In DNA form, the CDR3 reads TGTGCCAGCAGTTTAAGTCCGGGCAGGGGCGACACTGAAGCTTTCTTT.

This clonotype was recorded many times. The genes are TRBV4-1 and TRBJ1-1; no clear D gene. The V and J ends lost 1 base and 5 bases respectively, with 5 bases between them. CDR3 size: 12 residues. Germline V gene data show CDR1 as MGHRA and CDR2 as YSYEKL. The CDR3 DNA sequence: TGCGCCAGCAGCCAAGTTGGGACTGAAGCTTTCTTT. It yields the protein CASSQVGTEAFF.

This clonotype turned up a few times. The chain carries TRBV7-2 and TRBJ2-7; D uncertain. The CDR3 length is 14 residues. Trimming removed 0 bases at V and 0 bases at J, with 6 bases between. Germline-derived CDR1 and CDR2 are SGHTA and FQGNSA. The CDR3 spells CASSLAADSYEQYF. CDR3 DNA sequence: TGTGCCAGCAGCTTAGCGGCGGACTCCTACGAGCAGTACTTC.

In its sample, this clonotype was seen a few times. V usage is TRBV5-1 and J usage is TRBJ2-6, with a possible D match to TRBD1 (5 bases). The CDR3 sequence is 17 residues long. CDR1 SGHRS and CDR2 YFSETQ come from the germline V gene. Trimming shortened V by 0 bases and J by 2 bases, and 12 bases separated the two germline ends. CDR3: CASSLGGLRTGANVLTF. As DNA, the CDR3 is TGCGCCAGCAGCTTGGGGGGCCTTAGGACTGGGGCCAACGTCCTGACTTTC.